Reported below is one T cell receptor (beta chain). The antigen is unknown. At one end, the junction sequence differs from germline, possibly due to a read error. The data originate from a study of T cell repertoires in cytomegalovirus infection. TCRdb itself ran the reads through MiXCR, one entry per CDR3 protein. The repertoire consists of about 920,000 distinct CDR3 sequences, with under 40% occurring once and the leading ten covering under 15%. CDR3 length equals 14 residues. The TCR originated in a human donor in good health (CMV status not recorded). Some clones in this sample may be carry-over from other donors' samples. The sample was cultured CD8+ T cells from PBMCs, taken from culture after CMV antigen stimulation. This chain uses TRBV12-3 or TRBV12-4 with TRBJ1-1; the D is unclear. The CDR3 DNA reads TGTGCCACCAGTCTCAGTGGTGCGGGCACTGAAGCTTTCTTT. It codes for CATSLSGAGTEAFF.